The entry below gives a single TCR beta chain sequence along with its context. Its antigen is unidentified. This sequence may be a read error, since a much larger clone differs from it by one base. After constant-region reverse-primer amplification, full-length variable regions underwent semi-nested PCR with Nested Universal Primer A. TCRdb re-called the 5' RACE reads through MiXCR, storing one row per CDR3 protein. The data hold 25,000 to 35,000 distinct CDR3 sequences, with approximately 24% observed a single time. The germline V gene encodes CDR1 SQVTM and CDR2 ANQGSEA. V was cut by 7 bases and J by 3 bases, with 13 bases left in between. CDR3 length equals 12 residues. Whole-study findings and limits: Tumor-infiltrating Treg TCR alpha and beta sequences overlapped most with tumor naive CD4+ T cells, then blood naive.

CD4+CD45RO+CD25- cells were isolated as memory CD4+ T cells. The sequencing sample was made of memory CD4+ T cells sorted from blood. Documented subset: memory CD4+ T cells, CD4+CD45RO+CD25-. The chain carries TRBV29-1 and TRBJ2-7; the D is unclear. The clonotype originates from a female donor with breast cancer. CDR3 sequence (DNA): TGCAGCGCTAGGCAGGTCGACTACGAGCAGTACTTC. This translates into CSARQVDYEQYF.